Below, one T cell receptor beta chain is given with its context. The data belong to a study of CD8 T cells in Susac syndrome. After extraction with the RNeasy kit, about 0.45 to 1 ug of the RNA was reverse transcribed using random hexamers. TCRdb itself ran the immunoSEQ multiplex PCR reads through MiXCR, one entry per CDR3 protein. This table has under 200,000 distinct CDR3 sequences, roughly 94% appearing once. Germline CDR1 reads SGHRS; CDR2 reads YFSETQ. The ends were cut back, 7 bases at V and 3 bases at J, with 13 bases in the middle. CDR3 length: 13 amino acids. This receptor was identified in a human donor with Susac syndrome. V usage is TRBV5-1 and J usage is TRBJ2-5; tentative D call: TRBD1 (5 bases). The sample comprised CD4+ T cells from PBMCs. This chain's CDR3 is CASRKGREETQYF. The CDR3 bases are TGCGCCAGCCGAAAAGGCAGGGAAGAGACCCAGTACTTC. The variable domain in full, completed from reference TRBV5-1 and TRBJ2-5, reads KAGVTQTPRYLIKTRGQQVTLSCSPISGHRSVSWYQQTPGQGLQFLFEYFSETQRNKGNFPGRFSGRQFSNSRSEMNVSTLELGDSALYLCASRKGREETQYFGPGTRLLVL.